Sequencing of this T cell receptor (beta chain) was carried out in a study of graft-versus-host responses after intestinal transplantation. Study-level information: Among the recipients, all got anti-thymocyte globulin induction and then tacrolimus and steroids for 3 to 4 years. Findings of the study overall: Ileal or blood samples showed some GvH clones first, and such clones were also found in recipient marrow. Elevated graft-versus-host to host-versus-graft clonal ratios in allografts were recorded for patients with graft-donor T cell macrochimerism.

Using immunoSEQ multiplex PCR, the repertoire was profiled, and TCRdb retains in-frame clones only, with some absent. The table includes about 110,000 clones, roughly 90% detected once. With 3 bases removed from V and 9 bases from J, the gap between germline ends came to 8 bases. The CDR3 has 12 amino acids. Per the germline V gene, CDR1 is SGHNT and CDR2 is YENEEA. As to this clone: The target antigen is unknown.

The receptor comes from a human donor who was the organ donor for an intestinal transplant. This sequence joins TRBV11-3 and TRBJ2-2; tentative D call: TRBD1 (5 bases). Material: unstimulated CD4+ T cells sorted from spleen or lymph node cells, obtained before transplant. The CDR3 sequence is CASSLTARELFF. The CDR3 nucleotides are TGTGCCAGCAGCTTGACAGCCCGGGAGCTGTTTTTT.